Following are 20 T cell receptor beta chains from one sample sequenced in a study of early T cells in non-severe SARS-CoV-2 infection. Each CDR3 protein gets one entry after TCRdb re-called the 5' RACE reads with MiXCR. The table records 55,000 to 85,000 distinct CDR3 sequences, 9% to 10% of them present only once. Here the sequenced sample was whole blood, taken at baseline. These TCRs come from an adult who was a healthcare worker with PCR-confirmed SARS-CoV-2 infection or an uninfected control (not recorded which).

This clonotype was seen many times. The chain carries TRBV29-1 and TRBJ2-1; no clear D gene. Deletions cut 5 bases from V and 2 bases from J, with 7 bases between. There are 12 residues in the CDR3. Germline lookup yields CDR1 SQVTM and CDR2 ANQGSEA. As DNA, the CDR3 is TGCAGCGTTATCGCCACCTACAATGAGCAGTTCTTC. It translates to CSVIATYNEQFF.

The chain combines TRBV3-1 with TRBJ2-7; D gene unclear. Trimming removed 4 bases at V and 3 bases at J, with 13 bases between. Germline V gene lookup returns CDR1 LGHDT and CDR2 YNNKEL (reference sequence). The length of the CDR3 is 14 residues. The CDR3 loop reads CASSPTRTSYEQYF. In nucleotides, the CDR3 is TGTGCCAGCAGCCCAACGCGGACGAGCTACGAGCAGTACTTC.

This clonotype was observed many times. The rearrangement links TRBV28 to TRBJ1-6; D gene uncertain. The CDR3 runs to 15 residues. Germline-derived CDR1 and CDR2 are MDHEN and SYDVKM. The ends were cut back, 5 bases at V and 0 bases at J, with 8 bases in the middle. The CDR3 is CASSGHSSYNSPLHF. The CDR3 coding sequence is TGTGCCAGCAGTGGTCACAGCTCCTATAATTCACCCCTCCACTTT.

This clonotype showed up just a few times. The chain has TRBV28 and TRBJ2-5; D possibly uses TRBD1 or TRBD2 (5 bases each). With 3 bases removed from V and 2 bases from J, the gap between germline ends came to 19 bases. The germline CDR1 and CDR2 sequences are MDHEN and SYDVKM. The CDR3 sequence is 17 residues long. The CDR3 region has the DNA TGTGCCAGCAGTTTCAGGGACGGAGGAAGGGATCAAGAGACCCAGTACTTC. It yields the protein CASSFRDGGRDQETQYF. The full variable domain, its missing parts supplied by reference TRBV28 and TRBJ2-5, is DVKVTQSSRYLVKRTGEKVFLECVQDMDHENMFWYRQDPGLGLRLIYFSYDVKMKEKGDIPEGYSVSREKKERFSLILESASTNQTSMYLCASSFRDGGRDQETQYFGPGTRLLVL.

This chain links TRBV6-6 with TRBJ1-5; possibly TRBD1 for D (5 bases). CDR3 length: 16 residues. Germline CDR1 reads MNHNY; CDR2 reads SVGAGI (reference sequence). V lost 2 bases and J lost 2, with 13 bases in between. CDR3 in DNA: TGTGCCAGCAGTTACGGACATTCTCGTCGCAATCAGCCCCAGCATTTT. This encodes CASSYGHSRRNQPQHF.

In this sample, this clonotype turned up a few times. The chain couples TRBV29-1 to TRBJ2-1; 9 nucleotides agree with TRBD1. V shed 6 bases, J shed 3 bases, and the junction held 9 bases outside the gene matches. Germline assignment: CDR1 SQVTM and CDR2 ANQGSEA. The CDR3 runs 15 residues. This chain's CDR3 is CSVPSQGANYNEQFF. CDR3 bases: TGCAGCGTCCCCTCACAGGGGGCTAACTACAATGAGCAGTTCTTC.

In this sample, this clonotype turned up many times. The V gene is TRBV4-3, the J gene TRBJ2-3, with D unclear. The CDR3 loop spans 15 amino acids. V gave up 0 bases and J gave up 2 bases, with 9 bases separating them. Germline V gene sequence: CDR1 LGHNA, CDR2 YSLEER. The CDR3 nucleotides read TGCGCCAGCAGCCAAGATGTGTCCAACACAGATACGCAGTATTTT. Its translation: CASSQDVSNTDTQYF.

This clonotype was counted many times. In DNA, the CDR3 is TGTGCCAGCATCTTACACACAGGGAACGGCTACACCTTC. This encodes CASILHTGNGYTF. The V call is TRBV28, the J call TRBJ1-2; D possibly corresponds to TRBD1 (6 bases). V lost 7 bases and J 8 bases, leaving 17 bases between the germline ends. Germline V gene sequence: CDR1 MDHEN, CDR2 SYDVKM. The CDR3 covers 13 residues.

CDR3 sequence (DNA): TGTGCCAGCAGCCACCGCCGACTAGCGGGGTACGAGCAGTACTTC. It specifies CASSHRRLAGYEQYF. The chain joins TRBV7-8 to TRBJ2-7; 11 bases align to TRBD2. The germline gives CDR1 SGHVS, CDR2 FQNEAQ. Trimming removed 5 bases from V and 4 bases from J; junction bases left unmatched: 7. The CDR3 consists of 15 residues.

This clonotype was found many times. The rearrangement uses TRBV4-3 and TRBJ2-3; 7 nucleotides line up with TRBD2. V lost 3 bases, J lost 2 bases, and 14 bases stayed unmatched. CDR1 LGHNA and CDR2 YSLEER come from the germline V gene. The CDR3 runs 18 residues. CDR3 sequence (DNA): TGCGCCAGCAGCCATCCCAAACGGCGGGGAGGGACCACAGATACGCAGTATTTT. This translates into CASSHPKRRGGTTDTQYF.

The V and J genes are TRBV12-3 or TRBV12-4 and TRBJ2-6; 10 positions match TRBD1. The CDR3 contains 17 residues. V was clipped by 5 bases and J by 0 bases; unmatched bases: 4. In DNA, the CDR3 is TGTGCCAGCAGTCGGGACAGGGGCCTCTCTGGGGCCAACGTCCTGACTTTC. Protein: CASSRDRGLSGANVLTF.

This clonotype has only a few counts. This chain links TRBV7-8 with TRBJ2-2, with 7 bases identical to TRBD1. Germline lookup yields CDR1 SGHVS and CDR2 FQNEAQ. V shed 1 base and J 7 bases; nucleotides not matched to a gene: 9. The CDR3 sequence is 16 residues long. The CDR3 sequence is CASSLVDRVIGGELFF. The CDR3 nucleotides are TGTGCCAGCAGCTTAGTCGACAGGGTTATAGGCGGGGAGCTGTTTTTT.

This clonotype has a count of ten or more. The CDR3 sequence is CASSLSPTGYNEQFF. Written as DNA, the CDR3 is TGTGCCAGCAGTTTATCACCTACAGGGTACAATGAGCAGTTCTTC. The chain recombines TRBV28 with TRBJ2-1, with D possibly TRBD1 on 6 matching bases. Trimming removed 1 base at V and 4 bases at J, with 11 bases between. Germline V lookup: CDR1 MDHEN, CDR2 SYDVKM. This CDR3 spans 15 amino acids.

This clonotype appeared a few times. V and J are TRBV3-1 and TRBJ2-7; 8 bases map to TRBD1. CDR1 and CDR2 from the germline V gene are LGHDT and YNNKEL (reference sequence). With 4 bases clipped from V and 2 bases from J, the junction kept 4 bases outside the gene matches. The CDR3 runs to 14 residues. The CDR3 region is CASSRRQGTYEQYF. Written as DNA, the CDR3 is TGTGCCAGCAGCCGAAGACAGGGGACCTACGAGCAGTACTTC.

This chain joins TRBV12-3 or TRBV12-4 and TRBJ2-1, with a possible D match to TRBD2 (6 bases). Trimming stripped 4 bases from V and 9 bases from J, with 10 bases between. This CDR3 is 12 amino acids long. The CDR3 is CASSYTSTEQFF. CDR3 coding DNA: TGTGCCAGCAGTTACACTAGCACTGAGCAGTTCTTC.

The sample holds many counts of this clonotype. The chain uses TRBV7-8 and TRBJ2-7, with 10 bases fitting TRBD2. Germline values: CDR1 SGHVS, CDR2 FQNEAQ. The CDR3 totals 16 residues. Unmatched junction bases numbered 10, after V lost 5 bases and J lost 3 bases. CDR3 protein: CASSRASGSHNYEQYF. CDR3 DNA sequence: TGTGCCAGCAGCCGTGCTAGCGGGAGCCACAACTACGAGCAGTACTTC.

The rearrangement joins TRBV5-1 to TRBJ1-2, with D maybe TRBD1 (5 bases). Germline V lookup: CDR1 SGHRS, CDR2 YFSETQ. The CDR3 is 14 amino acids. Trimming took 4 bases from V and 2 from J, leaving 12 bases between them. Here the CDR3 reads CASSTTTVNYGYTF. CDR3 DNA: TGCGCCAGCAGCACCACGACAGTAAACTATGGCTACACCTTC.

In its sample, this clonotype was seen a few times. CDR3 loop: CSASRHRGTTNEQFF. The CDR3 DNA follows: TGCAGTGCTAGTCGGCACAGGGGCACAACCAATGAGCAGTTCTTC. This chain links TRBV20-1 with TRBJ2-1; 7 bases align to TRBD1. The CDR3 sequence is 15 residues long. The germline V gene encodes CDR1 DFQATT and CDR2 SNEGSKA (reference sequence). The V segment lost 3 bases and the J segment 6 bases; nucleotides outside the gene matches: 11.

V gene TRBV7-9 combines with J gene TRBJ2-1; no reliable D call. The CDR3 sequence is 13 residues long. V was shortened by 3 bases and J by 10 bases, with 13 bases between the two germline ends. Germline V gene data show CDR1 as SEHNR and CDR2 as FQNEAQ (reference sequence). This CDR3 is CASSFGRPGEQFF. The DNA of the CDR3 is TGTGCCAGCAGCTTCGGGCGCCCTGGGGAGCAGTTCTTC.

The table lists this clonotype with a few counts. The rearrangement uses TRBV7-8 and TRBJ2-2, with D hard to call. The CDR3 has 16 amino acids. CDR1 SGHVS and CDR2 FQNEAQ come from the germline V gene. Trimming removed 4 bases at V and 0 bases at J, with 12 bases between. As DNA, the CDR3 is TGTGCCAGCAGCTCCCGCTGGGCCGCGAACACCGGGGAGCTGTTTTTT. Encoded protein: CASSSRWAANTGELFF.